Sequencing of this T cell receptor (beta chain) was carried out in a study of T cell responses to AZD1222 COVID-19 vaccine. The V end was cut by 5 bases, the J end by 3 bases, with 14 bases between. Germline V gene data show CDR1 as SGHVS and CDR2 as FNYEAQ. CDR3 length: 15 residues. This clone was picked up one time. Only in-frame clones appear in the TCRdb table, and some are missing; sequencing was by immunoSEQ multiplex PCR. In the table there are under 150,000 clones, around nine tenths of which are singletons. This receptor was obtained from an adult in good health. Sequencing was performed on peripheral blood, taken on day 0 of AZD1222 vaccination. The rearrangement links TRBV7-6 to TRBJ2-1; D may be TRBD1 or TRBD2 (6 bases each). The CDR3 protein is CASSNREVGYNEQFF. The CDR3 DNA is TGTGCCAGCAGCAACAGGGAGGTAGGCTACAATGAGCAGTTCTTC.